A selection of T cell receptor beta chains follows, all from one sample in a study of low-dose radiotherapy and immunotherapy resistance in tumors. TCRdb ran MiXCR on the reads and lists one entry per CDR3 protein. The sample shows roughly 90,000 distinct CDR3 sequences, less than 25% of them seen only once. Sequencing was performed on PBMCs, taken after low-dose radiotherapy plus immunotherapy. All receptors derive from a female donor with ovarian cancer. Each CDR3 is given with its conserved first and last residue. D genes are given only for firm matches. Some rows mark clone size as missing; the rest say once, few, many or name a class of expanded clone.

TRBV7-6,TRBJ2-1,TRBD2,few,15,TGTGCTAGCAGCTTAGAAGCGGGACTTTACAATGAGCAGTTCTTC,CASSLEAGLYNEQFF
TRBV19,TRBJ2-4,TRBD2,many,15,TGTGCCAGTAGTATAACGCCTAGCGGAAAAAACATTCAGTACTTC,CASSITPSGKNIQYF
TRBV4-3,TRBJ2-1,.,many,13,TGCGCCAGCAGCCAAGGAGGGCTACGAGAGCAGTTCTTC,CASSQGGLREQFF
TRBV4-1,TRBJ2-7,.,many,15,TGCGCCAGCAGCCACTCGTCGATGAGAGGGGTCGAGCAGTACTTC,CASSHSSMRGVEQYF
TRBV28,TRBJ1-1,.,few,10,TGTGCCAGCACCGGAACTGAAGCTTTCTTT,CASTGTEAFF
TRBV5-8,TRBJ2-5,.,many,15,TGTGCCAGCAGCCCCCGTAGCAGGGCTCAAGAGACCCAGTACTTC,CASSPRSRAQETQYF
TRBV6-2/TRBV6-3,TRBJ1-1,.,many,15,TGTGCCAGCAAATTTCACAGGGACCGGGGTACTGAAGCTTTCTTT,CASKFHRDRGTEAFF
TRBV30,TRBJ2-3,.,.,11,TGTGCCTGGAGATTTTTTGATACGCAGTATTTT,CAWRFFDTQYF
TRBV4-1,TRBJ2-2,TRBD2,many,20,TGCGCCAGCAGCCAAGATCCCCGACTAGCGGGGTCAAAGAACACCGGGGAGCTGTTTTTT,CASSQDPRLAGSKNTGELFF
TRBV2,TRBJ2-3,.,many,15,TGTGCCAGCAGTGAAGCTTCCGGGTTCACAGATACGCAGTATTTT,CASSEASGFTDTQYF
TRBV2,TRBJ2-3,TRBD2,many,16,TGTGCCAGCAGCCTTGATAGCGGGACTAGCACAGATACGCAGTATTTT,CASSLDSGTSTDTQYF
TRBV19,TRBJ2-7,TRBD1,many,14,TGTGCCTCAAGGCTAGGACAGGGAACCTACGAGCAGTACTTC,CASRLGQGTYEQYF
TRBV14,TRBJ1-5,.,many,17,TGTGCCAGCACCCAATACAGAACTCATTATAGCAATCAGCCCCAGCATTTT,CASTQYRTHYSNQPQHF
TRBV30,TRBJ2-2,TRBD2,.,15,TGTGCCTGGAGTTTGAGGCTAGCGGGCACCGGGGAGCTGTTTTTT,CAWSLRLAGTGELFF
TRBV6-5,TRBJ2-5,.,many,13,TGTGCCAGCAGCCGCGGGAACCAAGAGACCCAGTACTTC,CASSRGNQETQYF
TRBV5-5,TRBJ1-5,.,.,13,TGTGCCAGCAGCTTGATGAACAATCAGCCCCAGCATTTT,CASSLMNNQPQHF
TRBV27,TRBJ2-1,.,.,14,TGTGCCACGCGAAGTACAGAGTTTTTCAATGAGCAGTTCTTC,CATRSTEFFNEQFF
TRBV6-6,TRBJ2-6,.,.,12,TGTGCGAGCAGTCCACCCACTGAGGTCCTGACTTTC,CASSPPTEVLTF
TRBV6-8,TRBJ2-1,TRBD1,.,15,TGTGCCAGCAGTGCCGGGACAGGGTTGTACAATGAGCAGTTCTTC,CASSAGTGLYNEQFF
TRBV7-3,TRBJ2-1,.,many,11,TGTGCCACCGGTTCGGGCGATGAGCAGTTCTTC,CATGSGDEQFF
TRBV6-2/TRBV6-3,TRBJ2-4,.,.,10,TGTGCCAGCAGTGATAACATTCAGTACTTC,CASSDNIQYF
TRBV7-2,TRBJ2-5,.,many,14,TGTGCCAGCAGCTTCAATAGCCGCGGGGAGACCCAGTACTTC,CASSFNSRGETQYF
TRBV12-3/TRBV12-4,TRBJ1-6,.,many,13,TGTGCCAGCAGTTTGGTGGGTAATTCACCCCTCCACTTT,CASSLVGNSPLHF
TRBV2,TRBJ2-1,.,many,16,TGTGCCAGCAGTGGAAGGGTGAGAAGCTCCTACAATGAGCAGTTCTTC,CASSGRVRSSYNEQFF
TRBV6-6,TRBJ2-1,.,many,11,TGTGCCAGCAGTCCCGGCAATGAGCAGTTCTTC,CASSPGNEQFF
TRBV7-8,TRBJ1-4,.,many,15,TGTGCCAGCAGAAACACCGGGGGAGGTGATGAAAAACTGTTTTTT,CASRNTGGGDEKLFF
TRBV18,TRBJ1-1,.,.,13,TGTGCCAGCTCACCGTCATTGAACACTGAAGCTTTCTTT,CASSPSLNTEAFF
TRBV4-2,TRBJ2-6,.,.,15,TGTGCCAGCAGCCAAGGGAACTCTGGGGCCAACGTCCTGACTTTC,CASSQGNSGANVLTF
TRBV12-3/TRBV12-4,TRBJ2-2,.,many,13,TGTGCCAGCAGTTTACTAGGGACCGGGGAGCTGTTTTTT,CASSLLGTGELFF
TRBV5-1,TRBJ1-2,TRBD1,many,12,TGCGCCAGCAGCTGGGACAGGAATGGCTACACCTTC,CASSWDRNGYTF
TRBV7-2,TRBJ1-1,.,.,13,TGTGCCAGCAGCACCCGAGCGGACACTGAAGCTTTCTTT,CASSTRADTEAFF
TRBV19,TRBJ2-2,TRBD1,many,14,TGTGCCAGTAGTAATGACAGGGTTACCGGGGAGCTGTTTTTT,CASSNDRVTGELFF
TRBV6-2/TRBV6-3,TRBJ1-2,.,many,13,TGTGCCAGCAGTCCGGACAGTTACTATGGCTACACCTTC,CASSPDSYYGYTF
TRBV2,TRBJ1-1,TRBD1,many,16,TGTGCCAGCATTACGGACAGGGGGTTTGGGAACACTGAAGCTTTCTTT,CASITDRGFGNTEAFF
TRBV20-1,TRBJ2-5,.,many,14,TGCAGTGCTGATCCGGGACAAGGGAGGGAGACCCAGTACTTC,CSADPGQGRETQYF
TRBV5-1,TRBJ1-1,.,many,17,TGCGCCAGCAGCGCTAGAAAACGACAGGAATCGAACACTGAAGCTTTCTTT,CASSARKRQESNTEAFF
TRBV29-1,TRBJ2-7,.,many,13,TGCAGCGTTGAAGGGCGGGACTCCTACGAGCAGTACTTC,CSVEGRDSYEQYF
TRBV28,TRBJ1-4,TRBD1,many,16,TGTGCCAGCAGGGTCCCGGGACAGGGCCTTAATGAAAAACTGTTTTTT,CASRVPGQGLNEKLFF
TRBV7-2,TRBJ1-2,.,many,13,TGTGCCAGCAGCTTACAAGGCTTCTATGGCTACACCTTC,CASSLQGFYGYTF
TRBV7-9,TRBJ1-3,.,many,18,TGTGCCAGCAGCCCAATTCCCCTGGGGCAGGGATCTGGAAACACCATATATTTT,CASSPIPLGQGSGNTIYF
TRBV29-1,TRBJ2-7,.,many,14,TGCAGCGCTGTCCCCAGGAAGGTAGCCTACGAGCAGTACTTC,CSAVPRKVAYEQYF
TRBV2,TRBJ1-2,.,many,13,TGTGCCAGCAGTCCCTGGACTAACTATGGCTACACCTTC,CASSPWTNYGYTF
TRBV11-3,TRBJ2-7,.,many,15,TGTGCCAGCGGGGAGCTAGCGTCTGACTCCTACGAGCAGTACTTC,CASGELASDSYEQYF
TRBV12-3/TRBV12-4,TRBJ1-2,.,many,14,TGTGCCAGCAGTCCACCGGGACGGATTTATGGCTACACCTTC,CASSPPGRIYGYTF
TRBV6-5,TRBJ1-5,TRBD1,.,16,TGTGCCAGCAGTAACACAGGGGGATTAAGCAATCAGCCCCAGCATTTT,CASSNTGGLSNQPQHF
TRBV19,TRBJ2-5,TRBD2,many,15,TGTGCCAGTAGTCACGGGACTAGCGGCCCGGAGACCCAGTACTTC,CASSHGTSGPETQYF
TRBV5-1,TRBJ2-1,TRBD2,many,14,TGCGCCAGCAAGGATCGGGAGGGCTACAATGAGCAGTTCTTC,CASKDREGYNEQFF
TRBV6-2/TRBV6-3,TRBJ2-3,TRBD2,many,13,TGTGCCAGCAGGCTTAGCGGGGAGGATACGCAGTATTTT,CASRLSGEDTQYF
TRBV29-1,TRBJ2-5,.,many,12,TGCAGCATGGGACTGGTGGGTGAGACCCAGTACTTC,CSMGLVGETQYF
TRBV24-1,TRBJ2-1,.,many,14,TGTGCCACCAGCCAGGACCACTACTACAATGAGCAGTTCTTC,CATSQDHYYNEQFF
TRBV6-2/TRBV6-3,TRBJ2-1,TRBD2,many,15,TGTGCCAGCAGTTCCCCGGGGGGGCCCGGCAATGAGCAGTTCTTC,CASSSPGGPGNEQFF
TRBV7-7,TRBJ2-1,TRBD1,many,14,TGTGCTAGCAGTTACTCACAGGGGGCCAATGAGCAGTTCTTC,CASSYSQGANEQFF
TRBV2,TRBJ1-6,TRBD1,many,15,TGTGCCAGCAGTCGGACAGGGGTGCCTAATTCACCCCTCCACTTT,CASSRTGVPNSPLHF
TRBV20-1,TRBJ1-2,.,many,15,TGCAGTGCTAGAGATGGGACACCGGAAAACTATGGCTACACCTTC,CSARDGTPENYGYTF
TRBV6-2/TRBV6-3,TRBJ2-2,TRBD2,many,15,TGTGCCAGCAGTTCGGGGGGACGTCGCACCGGGGAGCTGTTTTTT,CASSSGGRRTGELFF
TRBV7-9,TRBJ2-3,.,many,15,TGTGCCAGCAGCCTATTAGCGGCAAACACAGATACGCAGTATTTT,CASSLLAANTDTQYF
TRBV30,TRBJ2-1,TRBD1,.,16,TGTGCCTGGAGTGTACGATTAGGGACAGGTTACAATGAGCAGTTCTTC,CAWSVRLGTGYNEQFF
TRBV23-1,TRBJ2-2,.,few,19,.,CASSLPHARGREDRGAVFF
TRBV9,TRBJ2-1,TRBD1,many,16,TGTGCCAGCAGCGTAGCTAGAGGGGGCCCCTATGGTGAGCAGTTCTTC,CASSVARGGPYGEQFF